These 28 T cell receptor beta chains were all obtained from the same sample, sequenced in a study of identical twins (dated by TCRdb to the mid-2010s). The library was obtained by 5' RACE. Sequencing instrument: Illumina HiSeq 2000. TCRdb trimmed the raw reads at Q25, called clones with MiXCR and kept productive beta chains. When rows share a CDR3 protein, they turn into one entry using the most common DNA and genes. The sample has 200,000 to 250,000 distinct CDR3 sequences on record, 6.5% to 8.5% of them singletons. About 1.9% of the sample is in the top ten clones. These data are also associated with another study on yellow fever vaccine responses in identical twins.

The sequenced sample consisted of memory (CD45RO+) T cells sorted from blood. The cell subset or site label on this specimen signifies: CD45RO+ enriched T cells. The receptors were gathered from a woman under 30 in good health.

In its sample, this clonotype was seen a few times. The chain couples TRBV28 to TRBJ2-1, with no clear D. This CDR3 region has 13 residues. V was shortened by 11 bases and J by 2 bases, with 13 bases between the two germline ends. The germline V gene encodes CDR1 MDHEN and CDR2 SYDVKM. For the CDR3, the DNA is TGTGCCCTCGGGCCCACGGCCTACAATGAGCAGTTCTTC. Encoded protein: CALGPTAYNEQFF.

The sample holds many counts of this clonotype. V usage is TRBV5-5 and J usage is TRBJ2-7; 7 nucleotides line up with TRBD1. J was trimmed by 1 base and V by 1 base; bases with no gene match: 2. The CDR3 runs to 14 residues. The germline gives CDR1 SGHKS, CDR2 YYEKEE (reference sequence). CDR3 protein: CASSLMGQSYEQYF. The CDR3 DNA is TGTGCCAGCAGCTTGATGGGACAGTCCTACGAGCAGTACTTC.

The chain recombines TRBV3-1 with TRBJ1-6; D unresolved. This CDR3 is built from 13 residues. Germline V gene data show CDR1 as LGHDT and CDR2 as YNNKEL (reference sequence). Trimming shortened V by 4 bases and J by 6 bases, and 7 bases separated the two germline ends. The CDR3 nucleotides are TGTGCCAGCAGCCTCCGTCTTAATTCACCCCTCCACTTT. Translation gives CASSLRLNSPLHF.

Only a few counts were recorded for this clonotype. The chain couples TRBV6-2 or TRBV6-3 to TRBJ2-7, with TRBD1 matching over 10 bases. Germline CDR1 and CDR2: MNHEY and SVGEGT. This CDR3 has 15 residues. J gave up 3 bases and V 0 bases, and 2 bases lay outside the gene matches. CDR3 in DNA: TGTGCCAGCAGTTACTCGGGACAGGGGATCTACGAGCAGTACTTC. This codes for CASSYSGQGIYEQYF.

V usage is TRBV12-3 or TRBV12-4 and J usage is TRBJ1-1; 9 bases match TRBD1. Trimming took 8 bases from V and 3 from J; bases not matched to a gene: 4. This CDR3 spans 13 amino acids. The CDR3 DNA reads TGTGCCAGCGGATGGACAGGGGACACTGAAGCTTTCTTT. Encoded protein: CASGWTGDTEAFF.

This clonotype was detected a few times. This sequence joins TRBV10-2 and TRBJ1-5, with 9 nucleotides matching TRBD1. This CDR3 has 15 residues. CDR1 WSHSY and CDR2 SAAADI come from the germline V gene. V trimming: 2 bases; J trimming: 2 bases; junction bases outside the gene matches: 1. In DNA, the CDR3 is TGCGCCAGCAGTGAGACAGGGGGCCGCAATCAGCCCCAGCATTTT. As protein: CASSETGGRNQPQHF.

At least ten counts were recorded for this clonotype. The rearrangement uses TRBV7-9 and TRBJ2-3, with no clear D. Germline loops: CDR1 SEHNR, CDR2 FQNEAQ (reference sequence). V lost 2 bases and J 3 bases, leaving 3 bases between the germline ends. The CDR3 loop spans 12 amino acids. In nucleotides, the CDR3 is TGTGCCAGCAGCTTAAAGACAGATACGCAGTATTTT. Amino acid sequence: CASSLKTDTQYF.

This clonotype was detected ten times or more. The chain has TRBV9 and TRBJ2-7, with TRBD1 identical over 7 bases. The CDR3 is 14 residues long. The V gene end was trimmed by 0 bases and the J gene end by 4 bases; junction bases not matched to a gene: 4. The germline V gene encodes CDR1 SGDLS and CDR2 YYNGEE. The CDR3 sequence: CASSVEGRGYEQYF. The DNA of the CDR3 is TGTGCCAGCAGCGTAGAGGGCAGGGGGTACGAGCAGTACTTC.

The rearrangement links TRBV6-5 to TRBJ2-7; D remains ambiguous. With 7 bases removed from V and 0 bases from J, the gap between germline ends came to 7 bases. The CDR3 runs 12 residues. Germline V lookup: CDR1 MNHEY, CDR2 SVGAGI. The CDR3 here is CASTSFSYEQYF. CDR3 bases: TGTGCCAGCACCAGTTTCTCCTACGAGCAGTACTTC.

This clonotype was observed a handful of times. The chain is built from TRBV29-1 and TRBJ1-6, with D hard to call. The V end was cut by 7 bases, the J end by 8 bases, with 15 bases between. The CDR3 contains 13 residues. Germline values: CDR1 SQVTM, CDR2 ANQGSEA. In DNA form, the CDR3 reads TGCAGCGCCAAGACGGATACGTATTCACCCCTCCACTTT. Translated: CSAKTDTYSPLHF.

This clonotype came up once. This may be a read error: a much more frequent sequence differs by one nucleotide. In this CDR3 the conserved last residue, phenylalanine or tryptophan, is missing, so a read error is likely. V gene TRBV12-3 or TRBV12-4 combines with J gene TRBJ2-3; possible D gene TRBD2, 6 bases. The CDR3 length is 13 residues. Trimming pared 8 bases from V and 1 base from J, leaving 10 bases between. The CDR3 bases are TGTGCCAGCCAGCGGGCGGGCACAGATACGCAGTATATT. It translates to CASQRAGTDTQYI.

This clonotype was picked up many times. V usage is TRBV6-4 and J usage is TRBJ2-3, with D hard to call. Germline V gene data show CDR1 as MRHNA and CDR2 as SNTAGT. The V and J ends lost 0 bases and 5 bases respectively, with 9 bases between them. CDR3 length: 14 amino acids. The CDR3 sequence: CASSDSDELDTQYF. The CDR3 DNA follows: TGTGCCAGCAGTGACTCGGATGAATTAGATACGCAGTATTTT.

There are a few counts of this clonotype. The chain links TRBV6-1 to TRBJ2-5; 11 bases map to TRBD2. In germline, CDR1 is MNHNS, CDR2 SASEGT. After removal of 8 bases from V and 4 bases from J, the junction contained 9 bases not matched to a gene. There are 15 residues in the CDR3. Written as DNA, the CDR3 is TGTGCCAGCGCCTCCCTAGCGGGGGGCCGAGAGACCCAGTACTTC. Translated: CASASLAGGRETQYF.

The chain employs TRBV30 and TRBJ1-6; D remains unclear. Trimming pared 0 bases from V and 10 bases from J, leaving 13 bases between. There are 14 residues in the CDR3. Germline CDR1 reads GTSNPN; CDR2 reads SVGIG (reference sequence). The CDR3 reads CAWSVRKGISPLHF. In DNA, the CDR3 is TGTGCCTGGAGTGTACGTAAGGGAATCTCACCCCTCCACTTT.

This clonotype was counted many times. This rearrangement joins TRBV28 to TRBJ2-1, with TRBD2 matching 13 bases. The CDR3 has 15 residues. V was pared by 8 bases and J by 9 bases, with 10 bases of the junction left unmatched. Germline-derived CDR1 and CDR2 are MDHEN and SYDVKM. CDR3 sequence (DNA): TGTGCCAGCTCAGGGACTAGCGGGGTATGGGGTGAGCAGTTCTTC. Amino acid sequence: CASSGTSGVWGEQFF.

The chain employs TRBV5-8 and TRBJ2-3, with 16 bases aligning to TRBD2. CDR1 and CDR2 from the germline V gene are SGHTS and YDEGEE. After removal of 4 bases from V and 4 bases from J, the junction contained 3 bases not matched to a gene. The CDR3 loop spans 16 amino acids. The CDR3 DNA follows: TGTGCCAGCAGCACCGGGACTAGCGGGAGGGCAGATACGCAGTATTTT. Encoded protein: CASSTGTSGRADTQYF. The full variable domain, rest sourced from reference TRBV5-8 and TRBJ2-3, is EAGVTQSPTHLIKTRGQQATLRCSPISGHTSVYWYQQALGLGLQFLLWYDEGEERNRGNFPPRFSGRQFPNYSSELNVNALELEDSALYLCASSTGTSGRADTQYFGPGTRLTVL.

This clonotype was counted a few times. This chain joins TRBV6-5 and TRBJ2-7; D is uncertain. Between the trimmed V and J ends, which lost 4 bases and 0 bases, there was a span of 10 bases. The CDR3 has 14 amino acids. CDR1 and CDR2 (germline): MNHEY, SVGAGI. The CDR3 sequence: CASSSYTTSYEQYF. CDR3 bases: TGTGCCAGCAGTTCATACACCACCTCCTACGAGCAGTACTTC.

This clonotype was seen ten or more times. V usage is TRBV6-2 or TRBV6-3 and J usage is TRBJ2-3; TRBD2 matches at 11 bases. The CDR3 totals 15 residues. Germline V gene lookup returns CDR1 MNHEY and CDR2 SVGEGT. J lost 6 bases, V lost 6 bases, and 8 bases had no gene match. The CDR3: CASRISGRDVDTQYF. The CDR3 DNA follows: TGTGCCAGCAGAATTAGCGGGAGGGACGTGGATACGCAGTATTTT.

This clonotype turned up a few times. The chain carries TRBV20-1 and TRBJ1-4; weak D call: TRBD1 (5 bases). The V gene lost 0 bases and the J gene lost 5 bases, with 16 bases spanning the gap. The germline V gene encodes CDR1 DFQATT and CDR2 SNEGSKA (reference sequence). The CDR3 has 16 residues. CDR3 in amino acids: CSARDPRRGPNEKLFF. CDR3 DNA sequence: TGCAGTGCTAGAGATCCGCGAAGGGGACCAAATGAAAAACTGTTTTTT.

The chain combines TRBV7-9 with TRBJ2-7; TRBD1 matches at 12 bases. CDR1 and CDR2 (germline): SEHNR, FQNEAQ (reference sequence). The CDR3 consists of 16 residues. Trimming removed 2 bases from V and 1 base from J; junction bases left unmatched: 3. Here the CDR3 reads CASSLPGQGASYEQYF. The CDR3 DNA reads TGTGCCAGCAGCTTACCGGGACAGGGGGCTTCCTACGAGCAGTACTTC.

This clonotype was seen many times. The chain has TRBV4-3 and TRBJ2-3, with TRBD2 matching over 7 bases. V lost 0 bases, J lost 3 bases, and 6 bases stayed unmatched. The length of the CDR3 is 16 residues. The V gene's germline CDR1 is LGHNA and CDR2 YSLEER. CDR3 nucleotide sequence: TGCGCCAGCAGCCAAGAAGCTAGCGGACTTACAGATACGCAGTATTTT. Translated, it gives CASSQEASGLTDTQYF.

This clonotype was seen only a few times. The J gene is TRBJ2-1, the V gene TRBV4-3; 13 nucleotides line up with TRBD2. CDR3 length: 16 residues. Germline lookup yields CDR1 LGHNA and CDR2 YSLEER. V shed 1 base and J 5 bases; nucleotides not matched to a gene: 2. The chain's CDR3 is CASSQVTSGRNNEQFF. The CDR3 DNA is TGCGCCAGCAGCCAAGTGACTAGCGGGAGGAACAATGAGCAGTTCTTC.

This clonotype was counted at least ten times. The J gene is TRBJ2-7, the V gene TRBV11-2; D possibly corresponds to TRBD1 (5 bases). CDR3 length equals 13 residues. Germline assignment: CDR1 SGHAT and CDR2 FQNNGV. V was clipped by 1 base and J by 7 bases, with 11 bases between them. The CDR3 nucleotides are TGTGCCAGCAGCTTAGCGGCAGGGTGGGAGCAGTACTTC. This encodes CASSLAAGWEQYF.

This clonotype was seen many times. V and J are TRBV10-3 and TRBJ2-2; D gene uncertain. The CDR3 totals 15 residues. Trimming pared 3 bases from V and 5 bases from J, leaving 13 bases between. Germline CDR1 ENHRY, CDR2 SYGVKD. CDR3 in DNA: TGTGCCATCAGTGATGAGGAACCTCCGACCGGGGAGCTGTTTTTT. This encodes CAISDEEPPTGELFF.

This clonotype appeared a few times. As DNA, the CDR3 is TGCGCCAGCAGCCGCGGGGATTCGGACAGGTCCTACGAGCAGTACTTC. Residues: CASSRGDSDRSYEQYF. The V call is TRBV4-1, the J call TRBJ2-7; D perhaps matches TRBD1 (7 bases). The germline CDR1 and CDR2 sequences are MGHRA and YSYEKL. The CDR3 is made up of 16 amino acids. With 4 bases removed from V and 1 base from J, the gap between germline ends came to 17 bases.

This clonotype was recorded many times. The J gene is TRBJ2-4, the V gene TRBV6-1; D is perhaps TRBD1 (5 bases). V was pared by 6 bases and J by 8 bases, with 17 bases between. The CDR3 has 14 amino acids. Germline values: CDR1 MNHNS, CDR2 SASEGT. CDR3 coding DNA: TGTGCCAGCAGCCCGACAGTAGATAAGGACATTCAGTACTTC. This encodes CASSPTVDKDIQYF.

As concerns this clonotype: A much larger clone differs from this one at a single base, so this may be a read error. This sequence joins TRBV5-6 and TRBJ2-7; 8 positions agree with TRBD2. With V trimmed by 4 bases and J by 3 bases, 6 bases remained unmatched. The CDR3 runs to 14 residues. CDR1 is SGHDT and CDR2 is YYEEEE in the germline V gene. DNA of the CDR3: TGTGCCAGCAGCCTCGGGGGGGAACTCTACGAGCAGTACTTC. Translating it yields CASSLGGELYEQYF.

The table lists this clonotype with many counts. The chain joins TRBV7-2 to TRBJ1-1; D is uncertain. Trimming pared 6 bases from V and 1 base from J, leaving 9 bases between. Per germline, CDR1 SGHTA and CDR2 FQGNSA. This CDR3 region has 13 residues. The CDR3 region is CASRNGGNTEAFF. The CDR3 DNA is TGTGCCAGCAGGAATGGTGGGAACACTGAAGCTTTCTTT.